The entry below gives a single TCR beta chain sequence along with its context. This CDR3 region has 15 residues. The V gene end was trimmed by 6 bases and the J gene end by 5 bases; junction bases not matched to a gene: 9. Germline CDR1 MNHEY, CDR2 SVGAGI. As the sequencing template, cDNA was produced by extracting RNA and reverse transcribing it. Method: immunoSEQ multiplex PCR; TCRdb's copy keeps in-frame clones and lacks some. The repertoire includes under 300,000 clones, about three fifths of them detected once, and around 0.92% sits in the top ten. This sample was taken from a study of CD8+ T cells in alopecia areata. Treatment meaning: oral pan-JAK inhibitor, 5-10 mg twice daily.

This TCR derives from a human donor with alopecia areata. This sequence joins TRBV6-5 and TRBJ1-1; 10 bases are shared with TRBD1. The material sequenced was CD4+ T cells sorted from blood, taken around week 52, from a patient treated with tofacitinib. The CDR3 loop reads CASRQRQGAWTEAFF. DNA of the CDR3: TGTGCCAGCAGACAACGACAGGGGGCGTGGACTGAAGCTTTCTTT.